This entry describes one T cell receptor beta chain. What it recognizes is unknown. The junction had 8 bases not matched to a gene; V was cut back by 2 bases and J by 6 bases. The CDR3 is 17 amino acids. CDR1 and CDR2 from the germline V gene are ENHRY and SYGVKD. Full-length variable regions came from constant-region reverse primers plus semi-nested Nested Universal Primer A PCR. TCRdb used MiXCR to reprocess the 5' RACE reads, holding one entry per CDR3 protein. The sample contains about 43,000 distinct CDR3 sequences, 22% of which appear only once. Overall study findings and caveats: Tumor memory CD4+ T cell TCR gene usage clustered with blood and lymph node memory CD4+ cells and lymph node naive CD4+ cells. Tumor Tregs overlapped most with tumor, then blood, naive CD4+ cells. Larger-cohort validation covered only one TCR beta V-J rearrangement.

The sorted Tregs were CD4+CD25+CD127-/low cells. Sequencing was done on a sample of Tregs sorted from a lymph node. The genes are TRBV10-3 and TRBJ2-1, with 12 bases identical to TRBD2. This receptor was identified in a female donor with breast cancer. This chain's CDR3 is CAISEPRLAGEANEQFF. CDR3 nucleotide sequence: TGTGCCATCAGTGAGCCAAGACTAGCGGGGGAAGCCAATGAGCAGTTCTTC.